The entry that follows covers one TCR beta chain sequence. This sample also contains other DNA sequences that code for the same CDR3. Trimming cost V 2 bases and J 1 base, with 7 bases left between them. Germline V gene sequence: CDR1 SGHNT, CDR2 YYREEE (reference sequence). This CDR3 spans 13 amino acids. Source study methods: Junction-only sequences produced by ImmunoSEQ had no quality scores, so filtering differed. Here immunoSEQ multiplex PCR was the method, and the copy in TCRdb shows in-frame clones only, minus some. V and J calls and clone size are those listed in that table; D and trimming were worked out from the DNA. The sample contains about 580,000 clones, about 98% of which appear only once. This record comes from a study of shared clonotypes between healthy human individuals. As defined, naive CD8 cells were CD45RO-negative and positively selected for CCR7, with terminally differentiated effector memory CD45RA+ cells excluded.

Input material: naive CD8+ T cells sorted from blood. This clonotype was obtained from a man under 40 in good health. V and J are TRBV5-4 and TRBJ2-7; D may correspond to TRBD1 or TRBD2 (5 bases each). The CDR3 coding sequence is TGTGCCAGCAGCTTTGGGGGTTCCTACGAGCAGTACTTC. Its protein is CASSFGGSYEQYF.